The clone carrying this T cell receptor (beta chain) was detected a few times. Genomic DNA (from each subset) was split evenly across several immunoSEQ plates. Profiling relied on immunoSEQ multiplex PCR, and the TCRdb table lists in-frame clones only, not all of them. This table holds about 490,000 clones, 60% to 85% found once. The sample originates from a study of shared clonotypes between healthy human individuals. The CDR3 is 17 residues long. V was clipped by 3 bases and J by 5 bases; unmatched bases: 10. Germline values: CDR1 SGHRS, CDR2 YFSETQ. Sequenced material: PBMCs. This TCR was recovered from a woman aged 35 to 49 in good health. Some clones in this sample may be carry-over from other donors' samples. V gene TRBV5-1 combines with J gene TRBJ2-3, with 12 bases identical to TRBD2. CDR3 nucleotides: TGCGCCAGCAGCTACCGACTAGCGGGAGTTGGGGAAGATACGCAGTATTTT. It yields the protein CASSYRLAGVGEDTQYF.